Presented here are 5 T cell receptor beta chains from one specimen sequenced in a study of T-cell reconstitution after alpha-beta-depleted transplantation in children. Library preparation (for TCRbeta) was performed with unique molecular identifiers. TCRdb ran MiXCR on the PCR reads and lists one entry per CDR3 protein. The sample includes about 500,000 distinct CDR3 sequences, approximately 30% of them seen just once. The source was PBMCs from the stem cell graft donor, collected from the stem cell graft. The receptor set was obtained from a human donor who donated a stem cell graft to a child with aplastic anemia.

V is TRBV5-1 and J is TRBJ2-1; 8 bases fit TRBD2. The junction had 13 bases not matched to a gene; V was cut back by 2 bases and J by 9 bases. The CDR3 has 16 amino acids. Germline loops: CDR1 SGHRS, CDR2 YFSETQ. The CDR3 reads CASSLPSGGRNSEQFF. The CDR3 bases are TGCGCCAGCAGCTTACCGAGCGGGGGACGGAACAGTGAGCAGTTCTTC.

This clonotype came up a few times. The rearrangement uses TRBV19 and TRBJ2-2; 10 bases match TRBD2. V lost 6 bases, J lost 0 bases, and 1 base stayed unmatched. Germline V gene data show CDR1 as LNHDA and CDR2 as SQIVND (reference sequence). The CDR3 totals 15 residues. The DNA for the CDR3 is TGTGCCAGTAGGGGGACTAGCGCGAACACCGGGGAGCTGTTTTTT. It is translated as CASRGTSANTGELFF.

Remarks on this clonotype: At one end, the junction sequence differs from germline, possibly due to a read error. The chain couples TRBV20-1 to TRBJ2-7; D gene uncertain. This CDR3 is 9 amino acids long. Germline V CDR1 and CDR2: DFQATT, SNEGSKA (reference sequence). CDR3 DNA: TGCAGTGCCGTCGGCGAAGGTCTCTTC. This sequence encodes CSAVGEGLF.

The chain couples TRBV11-3 to TRBJ1-2; D perhaps matches TRBD1 (6 bases). This CDR3 region has 13 residues. The germline gives CDR1 SGHNT, CDR2 YENEEA. Trimming cost V 1 base and J 7 bases, with 10 bases left between them. CDR3 residues: CASSLAGARGYTF. The CDR3 DNA sequence: TGTGCCAGCAGCTTAGCAGGGGCGCGTGGCTACACCTTC.

This clonotype was detected only a few times. The V call is TRBV6-5, the J call TRBJ1-5; D remains ambiguous. Germline lookup yields CDR1 MNHEY and CDR2 SVGAGI. The CDR3 length is 17 residues. Trimming took 0 bases from V and 0 from J, leaving 12 bases between them. CDR3 in amino acids: CASSYSEPGVSNQPQHF. The CDR3 DNA sequence: TGTGCCAGCAGTTACTCCGAGCCAGGAGTTAGCAATCAGCCCCAGCATTTT.